The T cell receptor (beta chain) described here comes from a study of T cell responses to AZD1222 COVID-19 vaccine (dated by TCRdb to about 2021). Regarding the study in general: AZD1222 recipients given second doses at about 4 weeks or at about 12 weeks were pooled, since spike-specific TCR depth and breadth were not found to differ between the two schedules. A total of 230 to 250 trial participants underwent TCR sequencing, of whom under 220 had received two doses of AZD1222 and 26 had received two doses of the MenACWY control vaccine. Trial participants were enrolled into age subgroups of 18-55, 56-69 and 70-plus years, which contained 148, 28 and 57 TCR-sequenced participants, respectively. The paper's findings and limits, for the study overall: Conclusions about previously exposed vaccinees are limited because only six or seven AZD1222 recipients were SARS-CoV-2 seropositive at baseline. Participants were mostly white British, with more females than males. The authors suggested clonal diversity may have been underestimated. In the small 56-69-year group, the increase in depth fell short of significance, most likely because of low power. Epitopes outside the regions mutated in the B.1.351 and B.1.1.7 variants were reportedly recognized by nearly half of the unique spike-specific TCRs. After two AZD1222 doses, both the breadth and the depth of spike-specific TCRs were significantly higher than at day 0 and than in MenACWY recipients. The vaccine-associated CD4 TCRs covered the entire spike protein, and the dominant responses fell in regions 160-218 and 743-854. No day 14 peak-response samples were available, so repertoires were characterized only after the peak T cell response.

The sample's time point, from its label and the paper: baseline before first vaccination. Vaccinee samples were obtained from the UK trials COV001 and COV002, which included a single-blind randomized controlled phase 2/3 trial of AZD1222 (ChAdOx1 nCoV-19) in healthy adults. For TCRbeta chain sequencing, PBMC samples were collected from trial participants at day 0 and at day 28 after the second dose. In the case of this clone: Its antigen target is currently unknown. Within one base of it there is no much larger clone, and no base qualities were kept.

The CDR3 regions of human TCRbeta chains were analyzed by immunosequencing. The paper's processing steps were these. Repertoire TCRs were checked for matches against a reference library of SARS-CoV-2-specific TCRs that had been generated using the MIRA antigen-specificity platform. Breadth meant the fraction of unique TCRs that were SARS-CoV-2-associated, whereas depth meant the fraction of total T cells that were SARS-CoV-2-associated. Using the MIRA data, each spike-specific TCR was assigned both to the spike region to which the TCR was reactive and to a CD4 or CD8 class. Log10-transformed breadth and depth values were compared by one-way ANOVA with Sidak's multiple comparisons tests. TCRdb stores this immuneACCESS table with in-frame sequences only. Part of the clones is absent; in the studies checked, under half of the shortfall reflects unresolved V genes, and no reason is known for the rest. D and trimming come from the DNA, and the V and J calls and clone size come from that table. The table for this sample lists approximately 170,000 clones; 80% to 90% of them were counted only once. Together, the top ten hold 6.5% to 8.5% of the sample.

From cysteine to phenylalanine, the CDR3 is 14 amino acids long. The entry retains the CDR3 DNA only, 42 bases that are in frame from base 1. Based on the germline V gene (reference sequence), the CDR1 and CDR2 sequences are MNHEY and SMNVEV. V is shortened by 3 bases, J by 1 base, and the region joining them spans 8 bases. The sequence was collected from an adult in good health. Sequenced here: peripheral blood, sampled on day 0 of AZD1222 vaccination. Recombination linked TRBV27 to TRBJ2-3; the D gene identity is not certain. Read as DNA, the sequence is TGTGCCAGCAGTTTTTGGAGCCGCACAGATACGCAGTATTTT. This is translated as CASSFWSRTDTQYF.